The 24 T cell receptor beta chains below come from one sample, sequenced in a study of regulatory T cells in long-lasting Graves disease. Indicated time point: persistent/refractory GD, antithyroid drugs over 5 years with positive TRAb. Extracted PBMC RNA gave rise to the TCR library. Through Arm-PCR of CDR3 regions and iRepertoire HTBI primers, TCR beta libraries were built. Using its own MiXCR run on the multiplex PCR reads, TCRdb lists one record per CDR3 protein. The table has about 470,000 distinct CDR3 sequences, less than 25% seen once. Source: peripheral blood mononuclear cells (PBMCs), taken when the disease was refractory, from a patient treated with antithyroid drugs. The receptors stem from a female donor with Graves disease.

This clonotype was counted ten times or more. CDR3 nucleotides: TGTGCCAGCAGTTTGGTAATACGTACTGAAGCTTTCTTT. Encoded protein: CASSLVIRTEAFF. The chain combines TRBV28 with TRBJ1-1; no reliable D call. The V end lost 3 bases, the J end lost 5 bases, and 10 bases lay between the germline ends. CDR3 size: 13 residues. Germline assignment: CDR1 MDHEN and CDR2 SYDVKM.

This clonotype occurred a few times. The chain joins TRBV7-9 to TRBJ1-2; the D gene is possibly TRBD1 (5 bases). The V gene's germline CDR1 is SEHNR and CDR2 FQNEAQ (reference sequence). The CDR3 loop spans 14 amino acids. Trimming pared 4 bases from V and 2 bases from J, leaving 11 bases between. The CDR3 reads CASSSRQTNYGYTF. The CDR3 nucleotides read TGTGCCAGCAGCTCTCGACAGACCAACTATGGCTACACCTTC.

The chain links TRBV7-9 to TRBJ2-7; tentatively, D is TRBD1 (6 bases). The CDR3 consists of 12 residues. The germline V gene has CDR1 SEHNR and CDR2 FQNEAQ (reference sequence). Trimming pared 5 bases from V and 6 bases from J, leaving 11 bases between. CDR3 sequence: CASSPGQIEQYF. In DNA form, the CDR3 reads TGTGCCAGCAGCCCAGGACAGATCGAGCAGTACTTC.

The gene calls are TRBV20-1 and TRBJ2-7; 7 positions agree with TRBD2. V lost 0 bases, J lost 6 bases, and 11 bases stayed unmatched. CDR3 length: 15 residues. In germline, CDR1 is DFQATT, CDR2 SNEGSKA (reference sequence). The CDR3 reads CSARDLLRTSLEQYF. CDR3 nucleotide sequence: TGCAGTGCTAGAGATCTATTGAGGACTAGTCTCGAGCAGTACTTC.

There are a few counts of this clonotype. This rearrangement joins TRBV27 to TRBJ2-7; no definite D call. Trimming left V 0 bases short and J 0 bases short, with 12 bases between. Germline CDR1 reads MNHEY; CDR2 reads SMNVEV (reference sequence). The CDR3 is 16 amino acids. CDR3: CASSLSAAYVSYEQYF. The CDR3 coding sequence is TGTGCCAGCAGTTTATCGGCCGCGTATGTCTCCTACGAGCAGTACTTC.

At least ten counts were recorded for this clonotype. A read error may produce the germline difference seen at one junction end. This rearrangement joins TRBV28 to TRBJ2-5; 12 bases are shared with TRBD2. In germline, CDR1 is MDHEN, CDR2 SYDVKM. This CDR3 spans 18 amino acids. CDR3 DNA: TGTGCCAGCAGCTTATTGGGGTGGACTAGCGGGATGCGAGAGACCCAGTACTTC. Translating gives CASSLLGWTSGMRETQYF. The whole variable domain, filled in from reference TRBV28 and TRBJ2-5, reads DVKVTQSSRYLVKRTGEKVFLECVQDMDHENMFWYRQDPGLGLRLIYFSYDVKMKEKGDIPEGYSVSREKKERFSLILESASTNQTSMYLCASSLLGWTSGMRETQYFGPGTRLLVL.

This clonotype was seen a few times. The chain joins TRBV7-2 to TRBJ2-7; D unclear. V lost 4 bases, J lost 1 base, and 14 bases lay in between. Per the germline V gene, CDR1 is SGHTA and CDR2 is FQGNSA. The CDR3 extends over 15 amino acids. CDR3 DNA: TGTGCCAGCAGCTCGACTCCGTGGGTTTCCTACGAGCAGTACTTC. Translating gives CASSSTPWVSYEQYF.

This clonotype appeared a few times. This chain connects TRBV9 to TRBJ1-1; TRBD1 might be the D (5 bases). CDR1 is SGDLS and CDR2 is YYNGEE in the germline V gene. The CDR3 is 14 residues long. V was trimmed by 0 bases and J by 4 bases, leaving 10 bases between them. The CDR3 is CASSVGGGTTEAFF. The CDR3 nucleotides read TGTGCCAGCAGCGTAGGCGGGGGGACCACTGAAGCTTTCTTT.

The V call is TRBV30, the J call TRBJ1-2; the match to TRBD1 covers 9 bases. J lost 5 bases, V lost 5 bases, and 6 bases had no gene match. CDR3 length: 13 residues. The germline V gene encodes CDR1 GTSNPN and CDR2 SVGIG (reference sequence). The CDR3 DNA sequence: TGTGCCTGGGCCGGGGACAGGGTTTATGGCTACACCTTC. As protein: CAWAGDRVYGYTF.

This clonotype was recorded at least ten times. V is TRBV12-3 or TRBV12-4 and J is TRBJ2-2; D tentatively reads TRBD1 or TRBD2 (5 bases each). V was pared by 5 bases and J by 9 bases, with 19 bases between. The CDR3 is 15 amino acids. CDR3 region: CASSITGTPLRELFF. The DNA of the CDR3 is TGTGCCAGCAGTATCACCGGGACCCCACTCCGGGAGCTGTTTTTT.

At least ten counts were recorded for this clonotype. The V and J genes are TRBV7-8 and TRBJ2-7; TRBD2 is a possible D gene (5 bases). In germline, CDR1 is SGHVS, CDR2 FQNEAQ. V lost 5 bases and J 4 bases, leaving 12 bases between the germline ends. CDR3 length: 13 residues. The DNA of the CDR3 is TGTGCCAGCAGCCACCCACCGGGATACGAGCAGTACTTC. It specifies CASSHPPGYEQYF.

This clonotype was detected only a few times. The J gene is TRBJ2-4, the V gene TRBV7-9; tentative D call: TRBD1 (6 bases). Germline lookup yields CDR1 SEHNR and CDR2 FQNEAQ (reference sequence). The V gene lost 5 bases and the J gene lost 8 bases, with 19 bases spanning the gap. CDR3 size: 15 residues. The CDR3 here is CASSPVGQGHDIQYF. CDR3 DNA sequence: TGTGCCAGCAGCCCAGTGGGCCAGGGGCACGACATTCAGTACTTC.

This clonotype was recorded a few times. This rearrangement joins TRBV5-6 to TRBJ2-7; the D gene is possibly TRBD2 (6 bases). The germline gives CDR1 SGHDT, CDR2 YYEEEE. This CDR3 contains 16 residues. The germline V and J ends were trimmed by 2 bases and 2 bases, with 17 bases remaining between them. CDR3 amino acids: CASSLSGVGVTYEQYF. For the CDR3, the DNA is TGTGCCAGCAGCTTATCGGGAGTGGGGGTGACCTACGAGCAGTACTTC.

The chain carries TRBV28 and TRBJ1-5, with a weak D call TRBD1 (5 bases). Trimming removed 6 bases from V and 3 bases from J, with 15 bases in between. Germline CDR1 is MDHEN and CDR2 is SYDVKM. The CDR3 is 15 residues long. CDR3 protein: CASSSPGGNNQPQHF. For the CDR3, the DNA is TGTGCCAGCAGCTCCCCGGGGGGTAACAATCAGCCCCAGCATTTT.

This chain links TRBV10-3 with TRBJ2-7; D uncertain. The CDR3 runs to 12 residues. From germline, CDR1 is ENHRY and CDR2 SYGVKD. V dropped 3 bases and J dropped 6 bases, with 9 bases sitting between them. In DNA, the CDR3 is TGTGCCATCAGTGAAGGCAGAGGCGAGCAGTACTTC. Amino acid sequence: CAISEGRGEQYF.

This clonotype has only a few counts. The V and J genes are TRBV5-6 and TRBJ1-1, with 7 bases fitting TRBD1. CDR3 length equals 16 residues. V lost 8 bases to trimming and J lost 5 bases; unmatched junction nucleotides: 18. Germline V gene lookup returns CDR1 SGHDT and CDR2 YYEEEE. This chain's CDR3 is CASTESKTGSGTEAFF. CDR3 in DNA: TGTGCCAGTACCGAAAGCAAGACAGGGTCGGGGACTGAAGCTTTCTTT.

This chain links TRBV28 with TRBJ2-7; a weak D match, TRBD2 (5 bases). The CDR3 spans 14 residues. The germline V and J ends were trimmed by 0 bases and 4 bases, with 10 bases remaining between them. Germline CDR1 is MDHEN and CDR2 is SYDVKM. CDR3 nucleotides: TGTGCCAGCAGTTTATGGTCCGGGATGTACGAGCAGTACTTC. This gives the protein CASSLWSGMYEQYF.

Worth noting for this clonotype: Germline is not matched at one junction end, which may reflect a read error. This sequence joins TRBV7-7 and TRBJ2-1; 10 nucleotides align to TRBD2. The CDR3 has 15 residues. Germline CDR1 is SSHAT and CDR2 is FNYEAQ (reference sequence). CDR3 in amino acids: CASSPLAGAVNEQFF. The CDR3 DNA reads TGTGCTAGCAGCCCCCTAGCGGGAGCGGTGAATGAGCAGTTCTTC. The full variable domain, with the rest looked up from reference TRBV7-7 and TRBJ2-1, is GAGVSQSPRYKVTKRGQDVTLRCDPISSHATLYWYQQALGQGPEFLTYFNYEAQPDKSGLPSDRFSAERPEGSISTLTIQRTEQRDSAMYRCASSPLAGAVNEQFFGPGTRLTVL.

Comment on this clonotype: A junction end diverges from the germline sequence, so it may reflect a read error. The rearrangement uses TRBV6-2 or TRBV6-3 and TRBJ2-7; 14 bases map to TRBD2. CDR1 is MNHEY and CDR2 is SVGEGT in the germline V gene. The CDR3 has 15 amino acids. Written as DNA, the CDR3 is TGTGCCAGCAGTTACCGGGGACTAGCGGGAGACGAGCAGCACTTC. Protein product: CASSYRGLAGDEQHF.

This clonotype appeared many times. The V call is TRBV29-1, the J call TRBJ1-2, with TRBD1 matching over 8 bases. This CDR3 is built from 16 residues. With 1 base clipped from V and 2 bases from J, the junction kept 9 bases outside the gene matches. Germline loops: CDR1 SQVTM, CDR2 ANQGSEA. CDR3 sequence reads: CSVEGLGQVLNYGYTF. The DNA of the CDR3 is TGCAGCGTTGAAGGGTTGGGACAGGTCCTCAACTATGGCTACACCTTC.

CDR3 in DNA: TGCAGCGCTGTTGATTGGACTAGCGGGAGTAAGACCCAGTACTTC. Amino acids: CSAVDWTSGSKTQYF. The chain has TRBV29-1 and TRBJ2-5; 13 nucleotides match TRBD2. V dropped 7 bases and J dropped 6; count of bases not matched to a gene: 11. The CDR3 has 15 residues. Germline V CDR1 and CDR2: SQVTM, ANQGSEA.

The chain couples TRBV19 to TRBJ1-1; D perhaps matches TRBD1 (6 bases). Trimming removed 5 bases from V and 6 bases from J, with 13 bases in between. Germline V CDR1 and CDR2: LNHDA, SQIVND (reference sequence). CDR3 length: 13 residues. For the CDR3, the DNA is TGTGCCAGTAGTTCCGGACAGCCCCCTGAAGCTTTCTTT. Translation: CASSSGQPPEAFF.

This chain links TRBV27 with TRBJ2-2; the D gene could be TRBD1 or TRBD2 (5 bases each). The V end lost 5 bases, the J end lost 1 base, and 11 bases lay between the germline ends. CDR3 length: 15 amino acids. Per germline, CDR1 MNHEY and CDR2 SMNVEV (reference sequence). CDR3 sequence: CASSPFGGNTGELFF. In nucleotides, the CDR3 is TGTGCCAGCAGTCCCTTTGGGGGGAACACCGGGGAGCTGTTTTTT.

The table lists this clonotype with many counts. V gene TRBV2 combines with J gene TRBJ1-2; D is ambiguous. V gave up 8 bases and J gave up 4 bases, with 14 bases separating them. The CDR3 loop spans 13 amino acids. Germline CDR1 is SNHLY and CDR2 is FYNNEI. CDR3 bases: TGTGCCAGCGCCGGAGAACGGCCCTATGGCTACACCTTC. It codes for CASAGERPYGYTF. Variable domain in full (rest from reference TRBV2 and TRBJ1-2): EPEVTQTPSHQVTQMGQEVILRCVPISNHLYFYWYRQILGQKVEFLVSFYNNEISEKSEIFDDQFSVERPDGSNFTLKIRSTKLEDSAMYFCASAGERPYGYTFGSGTRLTVV.